The 7 T cell receptor beta chains presented below share a single source sample, sequenced in a study of identifying expanded T cells in peripheral blood. This table comes from immunoSEQ multiplex PCR, and its TCRdb copy is limited to in-frame clones, with some not included. Among 85,000 to 120,000 clones listed, approximately 88% were seen once. The material sequenced was blood. These receptors were collected from a person aged 18 to 75 in good health.

For the CDR3, the DNA is TGTGCCAGCAGCAACAGGGCGGCTAATGAAAAACTGTTTTTT. It specifies CASSNRAANEKLFF. This rearrangement joins TRBV7-9 to TRBJ1-4; weak D call: TRBD1 (6 bases). Deletions cut 5 bases from V and 3 bases from J, with 10 bases between. The CDR3 sequence is 14 residues long. The germline V gene has CDR1 SEHNR and CDR2 FQNEAQ (reference sequence).

This chain links TRBV11-2 with TRBJ1-1, with D possibly TRBD1 on 5 matching bases. Germline V gene data show CDR1 as SGHAT and CDR2 as FQNNGV. CDR3 length: 13 residues. V shed 3 bases and J shed 8 bases, with 13 bases lying between them. CDR3 loop: CASSLAGQGEAFF. CDR3 DNA sequence: TGTGCCAGCAGCTTGGCGGGTCAGGGAGAAGCTTTCTTT.

The chain joins TRBV18 to TRBJ2-7; either TRBD1 or TRBD2 may supply D (5 bases each). Trimming removed 4 bases from V and 5 bases from J, with 15 bases in between. Germline lookup yields CDR1 KGHSH and CDR2 LQKENI. This CDR3 is built from 14 residues. CDR3 nucleotide sequence: TGTGCCAGCTCACAAACCGGGACGGCCCACGAGCAGTACTTC. This encodes CASSQTGTAHEQYF. The entire variable domain, with the rest obtained from reference TRBV18 and TRBJ2-7, is as follows: NAGVMQNPRHLVRRRGQEARLRCSPMKGHSHVYWYRQLPEEGLKFMVYLQKENIIDESGMPKERFSAEFPKEGPSILRIQQVVRGDSAAYFCASSQTGTAHEQYFGPGTRLTVT.

This clone came up once. This chain links TRBV28 with TRBJ1-1; D is unresolved. The V gene lost 5 bases and the J gene lost 1 base, with 14 bases spanning the gap. The CDR3 consists of 15 residues. Germline CDR1 and CDR2: MDHEN and SYDVKM. The CDR3 reads CASSPRETRNTEAFF. Here the CDR3 DNA reads TGTGCCAGCAGTCCCCGGGAAACTAGGAACACTGAAGCTTTCTTT.

This clone has a handful of counts. This chain connects TRBV5-1 to TRBJ2-1, with 7 nucleotides matching TRBD2. CDR3 length: 14 amino acids. J lost 9 bases, V lost 0 bases, and 6 bases had no gene match. Germline V gene sequence: CDR1 SGHRS, CDR2 YFSETQ. The CDR3 region has the DNA TGCGCCAGCAGCTTGGAAGTAGCGGGTTTTGAGCAGTTCTTC. Amino acid sequence: CASSLEVAGFEQFF.

The chain has TRBV11-3 and TRBJ2-1; D gene uncertain. V gave up 3 bases and J gave up 5 bases, with 5 bases separating them. Germline V CDR1 and CDR2: SGHNT, YENEEA. The CDR3 contains 12 residues. The DNA of the CDR3 is TGTGCCAGCAGCTTTCAGAACAATGAGCAGTTCTTC. Translation gives CASSFQNNEQFF.

This clone was found a few times. The chain links TRBV2 to TRBJ2-1, with D unclear. Germline assignment: CDR1 SNHLY and CDR2 FYNNEI. This CDR3 has 11 amino acids. V lost 7 bases and J lost 4, with 5 bases in between. The CDR3 DNA reads as TGTGCCAGCATCAGATACAATGAGCAGTTCTTC. It encodes CASIRYNEQFF.